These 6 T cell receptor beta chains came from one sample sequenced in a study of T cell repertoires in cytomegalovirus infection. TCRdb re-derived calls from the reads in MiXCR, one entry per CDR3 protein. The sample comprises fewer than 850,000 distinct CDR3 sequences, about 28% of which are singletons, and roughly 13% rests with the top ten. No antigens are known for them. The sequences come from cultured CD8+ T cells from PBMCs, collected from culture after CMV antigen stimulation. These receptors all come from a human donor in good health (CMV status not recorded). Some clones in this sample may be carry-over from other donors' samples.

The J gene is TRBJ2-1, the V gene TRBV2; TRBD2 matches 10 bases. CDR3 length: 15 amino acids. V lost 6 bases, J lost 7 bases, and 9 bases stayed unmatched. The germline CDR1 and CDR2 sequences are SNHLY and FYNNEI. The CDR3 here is CASRKSGGAENEQFF. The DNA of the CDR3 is TGTGCCAGCAGGAAAAGCGGGGGGGCGGAAAATGAGCAGTTCTTC.

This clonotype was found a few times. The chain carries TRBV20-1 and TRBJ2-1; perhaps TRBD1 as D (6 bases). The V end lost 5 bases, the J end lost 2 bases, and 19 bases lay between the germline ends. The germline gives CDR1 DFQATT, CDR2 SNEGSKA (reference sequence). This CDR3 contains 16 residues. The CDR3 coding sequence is TGCAGTGCTTCCAGCGTGGGGGCCACGGCCTACAATGAGCAGTTCTTC. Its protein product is CSASSVGATAYNEQFF.

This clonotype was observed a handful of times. This CDR3 reads CASRPAGPIAHNEQFF. The CDR3 nucleotides are TGTGCCAGCAGACCCGCGGGCCCGATCGCACACAATGAGCAGTTCTTC. The chain is built from TRBV27 and TRBJ2-1; a possible D gene is TRBD2 (5 bases). Germline CDR1 MNHEY, CDR2 SMNVEV (reference sequence). Trimming pared 6 bases from V and 5 bases from J, leaving 20 bases between. The CDR3 loop spans 16 amino acids.

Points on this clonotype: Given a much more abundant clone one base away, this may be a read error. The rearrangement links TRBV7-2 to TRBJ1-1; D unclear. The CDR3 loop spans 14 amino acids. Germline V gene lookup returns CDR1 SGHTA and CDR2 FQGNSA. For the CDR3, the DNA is TGTGCCGGCAGCTTCATAACAGCAAACACTGAAGCTTTCTTT. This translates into CAGSFITANTEAFF.

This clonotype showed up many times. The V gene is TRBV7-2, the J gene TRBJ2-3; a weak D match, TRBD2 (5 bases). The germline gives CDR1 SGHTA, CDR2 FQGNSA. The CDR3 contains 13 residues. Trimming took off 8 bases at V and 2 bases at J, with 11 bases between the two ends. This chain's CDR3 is CASSGNTTDTQYF. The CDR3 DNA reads TGTGCCAGCTCGGGGAACACCACAGATACGCAGTATTTT.

CDR3 amino acids: CASSPSLTYEQYF. CDR3 in DNA: TGTGCCAGCAGTCCGAGCCTTACCTACGAGCAGTACTTC. The rearrangement joins TRBV12-3 or TRBV12-4 to TRBJ2-7; D gene unclear. V was trimmed by 5 bases and J by 2 bases, leaving 10 bases between them. This CDR3 spans 13 amino acids.